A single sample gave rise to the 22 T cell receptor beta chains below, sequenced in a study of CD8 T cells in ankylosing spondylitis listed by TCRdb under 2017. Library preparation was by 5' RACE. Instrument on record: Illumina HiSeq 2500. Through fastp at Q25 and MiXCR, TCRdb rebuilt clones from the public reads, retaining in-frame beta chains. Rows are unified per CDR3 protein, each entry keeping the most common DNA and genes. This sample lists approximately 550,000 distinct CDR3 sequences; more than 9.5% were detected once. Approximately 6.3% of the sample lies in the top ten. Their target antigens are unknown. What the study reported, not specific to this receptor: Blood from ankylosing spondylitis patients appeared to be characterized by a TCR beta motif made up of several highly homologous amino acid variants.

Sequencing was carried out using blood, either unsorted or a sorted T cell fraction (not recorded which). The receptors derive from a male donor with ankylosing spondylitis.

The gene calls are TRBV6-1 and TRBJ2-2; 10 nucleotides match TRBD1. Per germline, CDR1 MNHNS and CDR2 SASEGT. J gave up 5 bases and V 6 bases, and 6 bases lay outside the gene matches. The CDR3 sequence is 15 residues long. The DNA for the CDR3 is TGTGCCAGCAGCCGGACAGGGGGTAGGACCGGGGAGCTGTTTTTT. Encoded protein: CASSRTGGRTGELFF.

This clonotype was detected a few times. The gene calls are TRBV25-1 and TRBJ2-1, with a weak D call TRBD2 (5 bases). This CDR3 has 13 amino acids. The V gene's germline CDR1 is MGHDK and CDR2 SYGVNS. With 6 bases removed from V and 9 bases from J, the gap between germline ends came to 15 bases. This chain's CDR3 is CASRRTGGGEQFF. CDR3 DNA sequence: TGTGCCAGCAGACGGACTGGCGGAGGTGAGCAGTTCTTC.

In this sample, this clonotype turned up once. In DNA, the CDR3 is TGCGCCAGCAGCTTGGCTAGCGGGAGTGGGGATACGCAGTATTTT. Translation: CASSLASGSGDTQYF. The chain joins TRBV5-1 to TRBJ2-3; 10 nucleotides agree with TRBD2. This CDR3 spans 15 amino acids. The germline gives CDR1 SGHRS, CDR2 YFSETQ. V lost 0 bases and J lost 6; bases outside the gene matches: 4.

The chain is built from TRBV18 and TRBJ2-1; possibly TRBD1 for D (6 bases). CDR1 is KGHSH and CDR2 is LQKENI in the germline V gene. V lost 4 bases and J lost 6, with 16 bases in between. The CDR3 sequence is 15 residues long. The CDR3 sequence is CASSLQGINPNEQFF. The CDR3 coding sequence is TGTGCCAGCTCACTACAGGGAATCAATCCCAATGAGCAGTTCTTC.

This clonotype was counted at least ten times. As DNA, the CDR3 is TGCAGTGCTAGTGGGACAGGGGTGACCTACGAGCAGTACTTC. Its translation: CSASGTGVTYEQYF. The V call is TRBV20-1, the J call TRBJ2-7, with 10 nucleotides matching TRBD1. J gave up 2 bases and V 3 bases, and 4 bases lay outside the gene matches. CDR1 and CDR2 from the germline V gene are DFQATT and SNEGSKA (reference sequence). The CDR3 runs to 14 residues.

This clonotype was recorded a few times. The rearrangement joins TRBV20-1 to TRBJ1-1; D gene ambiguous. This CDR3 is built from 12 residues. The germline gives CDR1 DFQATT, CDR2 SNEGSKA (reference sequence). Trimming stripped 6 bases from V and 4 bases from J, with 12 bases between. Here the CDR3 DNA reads TGCAGTGCAATCCGGACGGGCACTGAAGCTTTCTTT. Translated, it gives CSAIRTGTEAFF.

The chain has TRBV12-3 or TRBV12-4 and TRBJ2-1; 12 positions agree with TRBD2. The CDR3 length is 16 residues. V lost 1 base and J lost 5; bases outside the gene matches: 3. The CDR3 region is CASSLGLAGAHNEQFF. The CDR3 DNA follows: TGTGCCAGCAGTTTAGGACTAGCGGGAGCCCACAATGAGCAGTTCTTC.

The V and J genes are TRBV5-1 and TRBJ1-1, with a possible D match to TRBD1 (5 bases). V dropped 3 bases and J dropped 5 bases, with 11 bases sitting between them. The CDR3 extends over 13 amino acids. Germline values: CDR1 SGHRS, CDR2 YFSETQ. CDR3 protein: CASSSSGLTEAFF. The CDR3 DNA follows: TGCGCCAGCAGCTCATCAGGGTTGACTGAAGCTTTCTTT.

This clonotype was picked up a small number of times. The CDR3 DNA is TGTGCCAGCAGTGATCCGCAATCGAGGGGCTACACCTTC. It translates to CASSDPQSRGYTF. This chain joins TRBV25-1 and TRBJ1-2; D ambiguous. The CDR3 is 13 residues long. Germline lookup yields CDR1 MGHDK and CDR2 SYGVNS. V lost 3 bases and J lost 8, with 13 bases in between.

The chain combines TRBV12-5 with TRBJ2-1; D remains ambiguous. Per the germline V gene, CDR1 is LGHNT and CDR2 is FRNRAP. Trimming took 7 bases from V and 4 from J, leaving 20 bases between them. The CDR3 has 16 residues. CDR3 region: CASAPEFLSPYNEQFF. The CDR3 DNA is TGTGCTAGTGCCCCGGAGTTTTTGAGCCCATACAATGAGCAGTTCTTC.

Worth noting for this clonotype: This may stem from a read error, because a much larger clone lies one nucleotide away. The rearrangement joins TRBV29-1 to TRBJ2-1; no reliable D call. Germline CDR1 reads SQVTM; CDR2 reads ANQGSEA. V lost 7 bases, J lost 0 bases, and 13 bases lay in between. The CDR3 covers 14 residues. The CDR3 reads CSANPVGSYNEQFF. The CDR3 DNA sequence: TGCAGCGCGAACCCTGTGGGCTCCTACAATGAGCAGTTCTTC.

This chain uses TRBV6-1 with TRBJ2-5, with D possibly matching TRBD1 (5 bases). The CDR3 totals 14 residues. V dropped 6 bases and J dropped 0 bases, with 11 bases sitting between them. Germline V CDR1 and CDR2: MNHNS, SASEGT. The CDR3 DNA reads TGTGCCAGCAGCGCCTCAGGGTACCAAGAGACCCAGTACTTC. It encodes CASSASGYQETQYF.

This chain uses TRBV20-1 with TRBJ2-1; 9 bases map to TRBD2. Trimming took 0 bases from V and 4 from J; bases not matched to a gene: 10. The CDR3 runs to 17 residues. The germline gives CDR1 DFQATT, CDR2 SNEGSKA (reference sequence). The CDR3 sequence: CSARDRASGTLYNEQFF. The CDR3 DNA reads TGCAGTGCTAGAGATAGAGCTAGCGGGACCCTTTACAATGAGCAGTTCTTC.

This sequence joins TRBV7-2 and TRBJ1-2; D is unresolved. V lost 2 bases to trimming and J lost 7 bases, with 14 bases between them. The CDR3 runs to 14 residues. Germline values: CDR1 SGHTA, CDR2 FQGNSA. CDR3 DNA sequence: TGTGCCAGCAGCTTACGGGCGGGCGATTCTGGCTACACCTTC. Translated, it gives CASSLRAGDSGYTF.

The CDR3 is CASQVDRPGDTEAFF. The CDR3 bases are TGCGCCAGTCAGGTAGACAGGCCGGGGGACACTGAAGCTTTCTTT. The V and J genes are TRBV5-1 and TRBJ1-1, with D possibly TRBD1 on 6 matching bases. There are 15 residues in the CDR3. V was shortened by 8 bases and J by 3 bases, with 20 bases between the two germline ends. Germline assignment: CDR1 SGHRS and CDR2 YFSETQ.

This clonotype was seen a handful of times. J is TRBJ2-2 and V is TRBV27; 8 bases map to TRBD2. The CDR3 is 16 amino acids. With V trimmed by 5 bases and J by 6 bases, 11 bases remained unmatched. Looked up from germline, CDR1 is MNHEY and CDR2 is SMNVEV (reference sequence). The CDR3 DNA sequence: TGTGCCAGCAGTCCCAGGGCAGCGGGAGAACCCGGGGAGCTGTTTTTT. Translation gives CASSPRAAGEPGELFF.

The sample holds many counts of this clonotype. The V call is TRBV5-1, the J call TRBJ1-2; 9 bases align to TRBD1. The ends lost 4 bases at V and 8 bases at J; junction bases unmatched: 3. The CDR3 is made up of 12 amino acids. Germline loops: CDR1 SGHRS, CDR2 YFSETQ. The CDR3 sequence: CASSRDREGYTF. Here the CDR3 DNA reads TGCGCCAGCAGCCGGGACAGGGAAGGCTACACCTTC. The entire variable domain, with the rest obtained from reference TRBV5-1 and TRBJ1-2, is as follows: KAGVTQTPRYLIKTRGQQVTLSCSPISGHRSVSWYQQTPGQGLQFLFEYFSETQRNKGNFPGRFSGRQFSNSRSEMNVSTLELGDSALYLCASSRDREGYTFGSGTRLTVV.

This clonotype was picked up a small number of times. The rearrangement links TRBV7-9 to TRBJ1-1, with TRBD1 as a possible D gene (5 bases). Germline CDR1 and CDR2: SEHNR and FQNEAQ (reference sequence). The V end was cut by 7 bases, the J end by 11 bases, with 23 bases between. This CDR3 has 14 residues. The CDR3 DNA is TGTGCCAGCACCATAGAGGGCATCCGGGGGGGGGCTTTCTTT. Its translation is CASTIEGIRGGAFF.

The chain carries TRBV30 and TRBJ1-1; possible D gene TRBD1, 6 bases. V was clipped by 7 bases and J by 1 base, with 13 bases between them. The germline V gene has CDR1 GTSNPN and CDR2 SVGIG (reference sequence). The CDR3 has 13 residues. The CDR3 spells CALNLRGNTEAFF. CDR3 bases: TGTGCCTTGAACCTCAGGGGGAACACTGAAGCTTTCTTT.

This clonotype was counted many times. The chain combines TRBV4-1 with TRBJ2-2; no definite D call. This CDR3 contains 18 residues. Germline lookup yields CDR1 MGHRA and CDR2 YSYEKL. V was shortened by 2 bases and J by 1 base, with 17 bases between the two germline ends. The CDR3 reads CASSQLAPYGLNTGELFF. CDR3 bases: TGCGCCAGCAGCCAACTCGCTCCGTACGGGTTGAACACCGGGGAGCTGTTTTTT.

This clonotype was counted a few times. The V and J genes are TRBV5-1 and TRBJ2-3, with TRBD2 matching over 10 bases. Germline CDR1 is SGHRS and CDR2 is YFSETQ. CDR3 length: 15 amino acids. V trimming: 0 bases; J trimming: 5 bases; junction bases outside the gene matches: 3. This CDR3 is CASSLGSSGRDTQYF. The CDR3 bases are TGCGCCAGCAGCTTGGGGTCTAGCGGGAGAGATACGCAGTATTTT.

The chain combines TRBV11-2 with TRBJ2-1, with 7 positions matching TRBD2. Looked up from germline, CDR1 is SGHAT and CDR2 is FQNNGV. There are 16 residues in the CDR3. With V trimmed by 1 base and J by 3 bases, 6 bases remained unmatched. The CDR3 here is CASSLGWASGYNEQFF. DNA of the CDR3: TGTGCCAGCAGCTTAGGCTGGGCTAGCGGCTACAATGAGCAGTTCTTC.